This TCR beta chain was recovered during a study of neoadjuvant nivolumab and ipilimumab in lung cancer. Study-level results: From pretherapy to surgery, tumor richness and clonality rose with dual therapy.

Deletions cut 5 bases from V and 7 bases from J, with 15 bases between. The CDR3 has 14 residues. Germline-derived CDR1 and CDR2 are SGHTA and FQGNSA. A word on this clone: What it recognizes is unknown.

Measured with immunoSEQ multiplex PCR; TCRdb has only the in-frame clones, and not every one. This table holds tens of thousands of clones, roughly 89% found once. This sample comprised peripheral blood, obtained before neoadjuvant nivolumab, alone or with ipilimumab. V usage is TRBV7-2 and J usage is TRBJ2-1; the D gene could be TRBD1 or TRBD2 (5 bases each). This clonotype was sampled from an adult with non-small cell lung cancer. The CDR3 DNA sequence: TGTGCCAGCAGCCCAAGACTCGAGGGGAATGAGCAGTTCTTC. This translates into CASSPRLEGNEQFF.